These 6 T cell receptor beta chains originate from one sample sequenced in a study of beta chain features in type 1 diabetes. As every portion of the isolated RNA was reverse transcribed, the sequencing read expressed TCRB transcripts. Here immunoSEQ multiplex PCR was the method, and the copy in TCRdb shows in-frame clones only, minus some. The sample yields about 140,000 clones, around a tenth seen once. The sequencing input was central memory CD4+ T cells from blood. The receptors come from a woman in her forties in good health.

This clone was found a few times. V and J are TRBV7-2 and TRBJ2-2; unclear D gene. The germline V and J ends were trimmed by 3 bases and 5 bases, with 7 bases remaining between them. The CDR3 spans 13 residues. The germline gives CDR1 SGHTA, CDR2 FQGNSA. The DNA for the CDR3 is TGTGCCAGCAGCTTGCAGGTGACCGGGGAGCTGTTTTTT. Its translation is CASSLQVTGELFF.

This chain joins TRBV7-2 and TRBJ1-5; perhaps TRBD1 as D (6 bases). Germline V gene lookup returns CDR1 SGHTA and CDR2 FQGNSA. Trimming took off 0 bases at V and 5 bases at J, with 11 bases between the two ends. This CDR3 is 15 amino acids long. The CDR3 DNA reads as TGTGCCAGCAGCTTAGCGATGGGGGCCGATCAGCCCCAGCATTTT. Translating it yields CASSLAMGADQPQHF.

This clone was counted only a few times. This chain uses TRBV27 with TRBJ2-5, with TRBD1 identical over 11 bases. The J segment lost 5 bases and the V segment lost 4 bases, leaving 6 bases of the junction unmatched. This CDR3 is 15 amino acids long. The germline V gene encodes CDR1 MNHEY and CDR2 SMNVEV (reference sequence). Here the CDR3 reads CASSSGQGALETQYF. CDR3 bases: TGTGCCAGCAGTTCCGGACAGGGGGCTTTGGAGACCCAGTACTTC.

The chain has TRBV7-6 and TRBJ2-3; the match to TRBD2 covers 8 bases. CDR1 is SGHVS and CDR2 is FNYEAQ in the germline V gene. The CDR3 is 14 residues long. The junction had 8 bases not matched to a gene; V was cut back by 5 bases and J by 7 bases. The CDR3 is CASSLSGATNTQYF. CDR3 DNA sequence: TGTGCCAGCAGCCTTAGCGGGGCGACGAATACGCAGTATTTT.

This clone was counted only a few times. This chain joins TRBV6-1 and TRBJ2-2; D not resolved. Germline V gives CDR1 MNHNS, CDR2 SASEGT. CDR3 length: 13 residues. The V and J ends lost 2 bases and 9 bases respectively, with 10 bases between them. The CDR3 is CASSEQAPRELFF. CDR3 DNA: TGTGCCAGCAGTGAACAGGCTCCCCGGGAGCTGTTTTTT.

This clone was counted between two and nine times. This chain connects TRBV4-1 to TRBJ1-1; 7 bases are shared with TRBD1. The V and J ends lost 3 bases and 11 bases, in that order; junction bases with no gene match: 15. The CDR3 covers 15 residues. The germline CDR1 and CDR2 sequences are MGHRA and YSYEKL. The CDR3 loop reads CASSQGTGVTLSAFF. CDR3 in DNA: TGCGCCAGCAGCCAGGGTACAGGGGTTACCCTCTCCGCTTTCTTT.